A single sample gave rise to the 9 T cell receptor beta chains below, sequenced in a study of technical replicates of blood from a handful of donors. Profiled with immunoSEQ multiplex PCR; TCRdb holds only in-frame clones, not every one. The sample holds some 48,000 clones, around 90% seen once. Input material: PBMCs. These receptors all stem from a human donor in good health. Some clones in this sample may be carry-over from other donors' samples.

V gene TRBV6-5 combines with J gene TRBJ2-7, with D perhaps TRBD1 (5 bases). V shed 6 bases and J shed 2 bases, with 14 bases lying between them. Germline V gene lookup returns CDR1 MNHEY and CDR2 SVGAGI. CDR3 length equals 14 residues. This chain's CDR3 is CASSFLTGPYEQYF. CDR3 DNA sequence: TGTGCCAGCAGCTTCCTCACAGGTCCCTACGAGCAGTACTTC.

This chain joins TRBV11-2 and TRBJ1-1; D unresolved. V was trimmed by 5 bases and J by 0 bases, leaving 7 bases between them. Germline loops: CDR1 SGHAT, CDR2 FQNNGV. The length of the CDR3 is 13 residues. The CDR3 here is CASSPVVNTEAFF. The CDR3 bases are TGTGCCAGCAGCCCCGTCGTGAACACTGAAGCTTTCTTT.

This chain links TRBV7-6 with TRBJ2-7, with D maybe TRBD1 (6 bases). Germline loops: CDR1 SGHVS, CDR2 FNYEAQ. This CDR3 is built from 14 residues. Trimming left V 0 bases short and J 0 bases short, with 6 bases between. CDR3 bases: TGTGCCAGCAGCTTAGCGGACAGCTCCTACGAGCAGTACTTC. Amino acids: CASSLADSSYEQYF.

The CDR3 sequence is CASSLEPGQETQYF. Written as DNA, the CDR3 is TGTGCCAGCAGCTTGGAACCAGGGCAAGAGACCCAGTACTTC. The J gene is TRBJ2-5, the V gene TRBV5-5; D is possibly TRBD1 (5 bases). V lost 0 bases, J lost 2 bases, and 8 bases lay in between. This CDR3 contains 14 residues. Germline V gene sequence: CDR1 SGHKS, CDR2 YYEKEE (reference sequence). The full variable domain, with the rest looked up from reference TRBV5-5 and TRBJ2-5, is DAGVTQSPTHLIKTRGQQVTLRCSPISGHKSVSWYQQVLGQGPQFIFQYYEKEERGRGNFPDRFSARQFPNYSSELNVNALLLGDSALYLCASSLEPGQETQYFGPGTRLLVL.

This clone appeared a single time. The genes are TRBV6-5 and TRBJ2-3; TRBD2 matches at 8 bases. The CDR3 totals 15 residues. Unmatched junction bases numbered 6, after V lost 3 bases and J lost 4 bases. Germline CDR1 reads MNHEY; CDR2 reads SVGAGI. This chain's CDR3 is CASSYRTSPPDTQYF. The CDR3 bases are TGTGCCAGCAGTTATCGGACTAGCCCCCCAGATACGCAGTATTTT.

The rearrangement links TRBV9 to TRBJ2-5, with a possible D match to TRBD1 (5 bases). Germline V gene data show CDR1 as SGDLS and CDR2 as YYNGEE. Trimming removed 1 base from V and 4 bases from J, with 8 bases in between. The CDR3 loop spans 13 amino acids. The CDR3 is CASSVQGTETQYF. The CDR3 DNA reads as TGTGCCAGCAGCGTACAGGGTACAGAGACCCAGTACTTC.

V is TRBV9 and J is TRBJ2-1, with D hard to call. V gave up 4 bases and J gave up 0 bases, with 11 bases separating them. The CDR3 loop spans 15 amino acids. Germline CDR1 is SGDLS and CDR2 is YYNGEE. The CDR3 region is CASSPSASSYNEQFF. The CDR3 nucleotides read TGTGCCAGCAGCCCATCGGCTAGCTCCTACAATGAGCAGTTCTTC. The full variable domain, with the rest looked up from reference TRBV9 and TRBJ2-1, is DSGVTQTPKHLITATGQRVTLRCSPRSGDLSVYWYQQSLDQGLQFLIQYYNGEERAKGNILERFSAQQFPDLHSELNLSSLELGDSALYFCASSPSASSYNEQFFGPGTRLTVL.

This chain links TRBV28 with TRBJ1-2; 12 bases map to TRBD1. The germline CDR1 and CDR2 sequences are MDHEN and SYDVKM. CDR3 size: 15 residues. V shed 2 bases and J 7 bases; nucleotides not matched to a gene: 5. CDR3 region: CASSLGGQGASGYTF. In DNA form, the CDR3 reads TGTGCCAGCAGTTTAGGGGGACAGGGGGCGAGTGGCTACACCTTC.

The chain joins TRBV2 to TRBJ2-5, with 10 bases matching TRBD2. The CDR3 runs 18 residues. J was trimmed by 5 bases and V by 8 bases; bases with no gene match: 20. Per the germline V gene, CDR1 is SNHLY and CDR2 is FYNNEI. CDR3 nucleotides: TGTGCCAGCCCCCGCGGTTGGGGCCAGCGGGAGGGCCGGGAGACCCAGTACTTC. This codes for CASPRGWGQREGRETQYF. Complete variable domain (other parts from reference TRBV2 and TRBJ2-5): EPEVTQTPSHQVTQMGQEVILRCVPISNHLYFYWYRQILGQKVEFLVSFYNNEISEKSEIFDDQFSVERPDGSNFTLKIRSTKLEDSAMYFCASPRGWGQREGRETQYFGPGTRLLVL.